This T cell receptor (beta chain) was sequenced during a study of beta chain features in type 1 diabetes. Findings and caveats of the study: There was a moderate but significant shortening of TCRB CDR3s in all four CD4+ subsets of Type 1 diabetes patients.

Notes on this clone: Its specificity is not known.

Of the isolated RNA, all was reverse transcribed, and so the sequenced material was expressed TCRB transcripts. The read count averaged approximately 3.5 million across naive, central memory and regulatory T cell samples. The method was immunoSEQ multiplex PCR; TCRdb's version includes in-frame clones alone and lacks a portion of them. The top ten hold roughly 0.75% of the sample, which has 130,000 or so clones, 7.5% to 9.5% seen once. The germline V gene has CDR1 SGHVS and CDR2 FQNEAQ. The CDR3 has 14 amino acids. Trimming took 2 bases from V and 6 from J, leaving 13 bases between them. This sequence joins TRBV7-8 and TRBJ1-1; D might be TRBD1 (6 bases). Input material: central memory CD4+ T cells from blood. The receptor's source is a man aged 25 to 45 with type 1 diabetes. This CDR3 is CASSLMGRGSEAFF. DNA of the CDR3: TGTGCCAGCAGCTTAATGGGGAGGGGGTCTGAAGCTTTCTTT.